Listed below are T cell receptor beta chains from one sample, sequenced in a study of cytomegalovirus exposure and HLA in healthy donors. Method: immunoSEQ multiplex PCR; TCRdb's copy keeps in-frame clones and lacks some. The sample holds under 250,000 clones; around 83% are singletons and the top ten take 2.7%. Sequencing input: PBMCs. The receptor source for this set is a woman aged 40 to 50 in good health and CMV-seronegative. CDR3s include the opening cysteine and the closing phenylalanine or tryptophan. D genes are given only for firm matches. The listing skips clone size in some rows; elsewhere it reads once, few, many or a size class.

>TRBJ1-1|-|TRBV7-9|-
CASSFMDISREAFF
TGTGCCAGCAGCTTTATGGACATCTCTAGAGAAGCTTTCTTT
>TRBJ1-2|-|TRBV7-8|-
CASSQESNYGYTF
TGTGCCAGCAGCCAAGAGAGTAACTATGGCTACACCTTC
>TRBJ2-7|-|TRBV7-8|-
CASSLQSPEQYF
TGTGCCAGCAGCTTACAATCCCCCGAGCAGTACTTC
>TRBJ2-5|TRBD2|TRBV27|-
CASSFGGETQYF
TGTGCCAGCAGTTTCGGGGGGGAGACCCAGTACTTC
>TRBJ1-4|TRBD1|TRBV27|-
CASSSPTGLELFF
TGTGCCAGCAGTTCGCCGACAGGGTTGGAACTGTTTTTT
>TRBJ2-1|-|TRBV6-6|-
CASSLSRGSNEQFF
TGTGCCAGCTCTCTGAGCCGGGGGTCTAATGAGCAGTTCTTC
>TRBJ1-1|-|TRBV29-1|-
CSGQQGNTEAFF
TGCAGCGGTCAGCAGGGGAACACTGAAGCTTTCTTT
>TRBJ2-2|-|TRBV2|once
CASSDSPPQRTGELFF
TGTGCCAGCAGTGATTCGCCGCCCCAGAGGACCGGGGAGCTGTTTTTT
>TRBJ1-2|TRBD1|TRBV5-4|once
CASRTTGDYGYTF
TGTGCCAGCAGAACGACAGGGGACTATGGCTACACCTTC
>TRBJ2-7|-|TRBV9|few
CASSPSGYEQYF
TGTGCCAGCAGCCCTTCCGGTTACGAGCAGTACTTC
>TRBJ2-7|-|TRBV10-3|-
CAINGKGNEQYF
TGTGCCATCAATGGGAAGGGGAATGAGCAGTACTTC
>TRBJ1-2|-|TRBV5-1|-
CASSLSGVLGYTF
TGCGCCAGCAGCTTGTCGGGGGTTTTGGGCTACACCTTC
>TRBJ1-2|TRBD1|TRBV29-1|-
CSVSGQEGSIHGYTF
TGCAGCGTCTCGGGACAGGAGGGCAGTATCCATGGCTACACCTTC
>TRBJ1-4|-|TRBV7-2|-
CASSMGQNEKLFF
TGTGCCAGCAGCATGGGGCAGAATGAAAAACTGTTTTTT
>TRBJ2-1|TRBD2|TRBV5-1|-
CASSPGLANHEQFF
TGCGCCAGCAGCCCGGGACTAGCGAACCATGAGCAGTTCTTC
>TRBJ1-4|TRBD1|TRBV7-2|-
CASSLSGTGGEKLFF
TGTGCCAGCAGCCTCTCCGGGACAGGGGGCGAAAAACTGTTTTTT
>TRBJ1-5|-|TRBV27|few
CASSPTREQPQHF
TGTGCCAGCAGTCCCACGCGAGAACAGCCCCAGCATTTT
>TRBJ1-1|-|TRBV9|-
CASSVVDLGGLNTEAFF
TGTGCCAGCAGCGTAGTGGATCTGGGGGGTTTGAACACTGAAGCTTTCTTT
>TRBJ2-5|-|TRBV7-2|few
CASSFARETQYF
TGTGCCAGCAGCTTCGCGAGGGAGACCCAGTACTTC
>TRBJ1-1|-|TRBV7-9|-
CASSWGTEAFF
TGTGCCAGCAGCTGGGGGACAGAAGCTTTCTTT
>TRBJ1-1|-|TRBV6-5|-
CASSWEGRTEAFF
TGTGCCAGCAGTTGGGAGGGCCGCACTGAAGCTTTCTTT
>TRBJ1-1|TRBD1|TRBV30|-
CAWMGQGATEAFF
TGTGCCTGGATGGGACAGGGGGCCACTGAAGCTTTCTTT
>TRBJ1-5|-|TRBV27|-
CASSLWADSNQPQHF
TGTGCCAGCAGTTTATGGGCAGATAGCAATCAGCCCCAGCATTTT
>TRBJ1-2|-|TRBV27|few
CASSFGQNYGYTF
TGTGCCAGCAGTTTCGGACAGAACTATGGCTACACCTTC
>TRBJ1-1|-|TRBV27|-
CASSLSSGNTEAFF
TGTGCCAGCAGTTTAAGTTCAGGGAACACTGAAGCTTTCTTT
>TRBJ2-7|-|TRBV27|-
CASTVSGGTYEQYF
TGTGCCAGCACCGTAAGCGGAGGAACCTACGAGCAGTACTTC
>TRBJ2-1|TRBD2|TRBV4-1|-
CASSQWGGSNEQFF
TGCGCCAGCAGCCAATGGGGCGGGAGCAATGAGCAGTTCTTC
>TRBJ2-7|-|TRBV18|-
CASSPGDMFKQYF
TGTGCCAGCTCACCAGGGGACATGTTTAAGCAGTACTTC
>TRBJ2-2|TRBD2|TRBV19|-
CASRPTSGSIGELFF
TGTGCCAGTAGACCCACTAGCGGGAGTATCGGGGAGCTGTTTTTT
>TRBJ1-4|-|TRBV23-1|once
CASSQWVRAVSNEKLFF
TGCGCCAGCAGTCAGTGGGTGAGGGCAGTATCTAATGAAAAACTGTTTTTT
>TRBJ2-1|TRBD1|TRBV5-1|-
CASRLPGQGTRDEQFF
TGCGCCAGCAGGCTGCCTGGACAGGGAACGAGGGATGAGCAGTTCTTC
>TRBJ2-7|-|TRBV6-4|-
CASSEWSGPLYEQYF
TGTGCCAGCAGTGAATGGTCAGGCCCCCTCTACGAGCAGTACTTC
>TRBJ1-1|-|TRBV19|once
CASSVFGSTEAFF
TGTGCCAGTAGTGTATTCGGTAGTACTGAAGCTTTCTTT
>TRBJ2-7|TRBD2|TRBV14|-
CASRGGGAPYEQYF
TGTGCCAGCCGCGGGGGGGGAGCCCCCTACGAGCAGTACTTC
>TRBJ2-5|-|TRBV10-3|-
CAISGGQETQYF
TGTGCCATCAGTGGCGGCCAAGAGACCCAGTACTTC
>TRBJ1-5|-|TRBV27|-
CASSFGGNQPQHF
TGTGCCAGCAGTTTTGGAGGGAATCAGCCCCAGCATTTT
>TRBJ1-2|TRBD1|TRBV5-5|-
CASSLVTGDYTF
TGTGCCAGCAGCTTGGTAACAGGGGATTACACCTTC
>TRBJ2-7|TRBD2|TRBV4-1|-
CASSQDRGGRVYEQYF
TGCGCCAGCAGCCAAGATCGGGGCGGGAGAGTCTACGAGCAGTACTTC
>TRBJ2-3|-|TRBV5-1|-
CASSPGQTSTDTQYF
TGCGCCAGCAGCCCCGGACAAACTAGCACAGATACGCAGTATTTT
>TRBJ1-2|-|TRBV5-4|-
CASSKRLTVSDGYTF
TGTGCCAGCAGCAAACGACTAACAGTATCGGATGGCTACACCTTC
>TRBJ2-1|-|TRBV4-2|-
CASSQDGNRFSYNEQFF
TGTGCCAGCAGCCAAGATGGTAACAGGTTCTCCTACAATGAGCAGTTCTTC
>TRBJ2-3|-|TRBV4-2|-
CASSQDLTGADTQYF
TGTGCCAGCAGCCAAGATTTAACGGGAGCAGATACGCAGTATTTT
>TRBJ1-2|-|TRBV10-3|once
CAISEAGRGYTF
TGTGCCATCAGTGAGGCAGGGAGGGGCTACACCTTC
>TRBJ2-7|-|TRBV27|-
CASSYQGLTHEQYF
TGTGCCAGCAGTTACCAAGGACTCACTCACGAGCAGTACTTC
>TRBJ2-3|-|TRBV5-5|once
CASSLDRPFTDTQYF
TGTGCCAGCAGCTTGGACAGACCGTTCACAGATACGCAGTATTTT
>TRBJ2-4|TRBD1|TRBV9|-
CASSRDRGPDIQYF
TGTGCCAGCAGCCGGGACAGGGGGCCAGACATTCAGTACTTC
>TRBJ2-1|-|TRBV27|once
CASSFLSMVHNEQFF
TGTGCCAGCAGTTTTTTGTCTATGGTCCACAATGAGCAGTTCTTC
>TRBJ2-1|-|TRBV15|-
CATSRDPFRTIAGEQFF
TGTGCCACCAGCAGAGATCCATTTCGCACTATAGCTGGGGAGCAGTTCTTC
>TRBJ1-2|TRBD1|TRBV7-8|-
CASSKSRDRDSELGYTF
TGTGCCAGCAGCAAAAGCCGGGACAGGGACTCAGAGTTGGGCTACACCTTC
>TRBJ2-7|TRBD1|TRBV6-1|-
CASTGTGTYEQYF
TGTGCCAGCACCGGGACAGGAACCTACGAGCAGTACTTC
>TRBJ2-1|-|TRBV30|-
CAWSVLRGYEQFF
TGTGCCTGGAGCGTTCTCCGCGGTTATGAGCAGTTCTTC
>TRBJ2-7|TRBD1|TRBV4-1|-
CASSPGQGAYEQYF
TGCGCCAGCAGCCCGGGACAGGGGGCTTACGAGCAGTACTTC
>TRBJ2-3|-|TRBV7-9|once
CASSSTRFHTDTQYF
TGTGCCAGCAGCTCAACTAGGTTTCATACAGATACGCAGTATTTT
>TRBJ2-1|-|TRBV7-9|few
CASSSTTVWTGSSYNEQFF
TGTGCCAGCAGCTCGACGACAGTATGGACGGGCAGCTCCTACAATGAGCAGTTCTTC
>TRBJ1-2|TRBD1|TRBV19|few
CASSPGTAGNTGYTF
TGTGCCAGTAGCCCCGGGACAGCGGGTAATACTGGCTACACCTTC
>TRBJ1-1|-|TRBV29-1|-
CSVVRATASEAFF
TGCAGCGTTGTTAGAGCCACAGCAAGTGAAGCTTTCTTT